This entry describes one T cell receptor beta chain. The target antigen is unknown. Amplification used 60 Vbeta primers and 13 Jbeta primers. Profiling relied on immunoSEQ multiplex PCR, and the TCRdb table lists in-frame clones only, not all of them. The sample shows roughly 170,000 clones, roughly 84% of them seen only once. These data come from a study of cytomegalovirus exposure and HLA in healthy donors. From germline, CDR1 is MDHEN and CDR2 SYDVKM. The CDR3 runs to 14 residues. The V end was cut by 2 bases, the J end by 7 bases, with 9 bases between. General study results and limits: A missense DCLRE1C variant was associated with V- and J-gene trimming of TCR beta chains in a later analysis, and an independent cohort replicated the association. Likely technical artifact: a cluster of highly shared sequence variants.

The rearrangement uses TRBV28 and TRBJ1-6; unclear D gene. Sequenced sample: PBMCs. The receptor was derived from a girl aged 2-15 years in good health and CMV-seropositive. CDR3 amino acids: CASSLIQRNSPLHF. For the CDR3, the DNA is TGTGCCAGCAGTTTAATACAGAGAAATTCACCCCTCCACTTT.